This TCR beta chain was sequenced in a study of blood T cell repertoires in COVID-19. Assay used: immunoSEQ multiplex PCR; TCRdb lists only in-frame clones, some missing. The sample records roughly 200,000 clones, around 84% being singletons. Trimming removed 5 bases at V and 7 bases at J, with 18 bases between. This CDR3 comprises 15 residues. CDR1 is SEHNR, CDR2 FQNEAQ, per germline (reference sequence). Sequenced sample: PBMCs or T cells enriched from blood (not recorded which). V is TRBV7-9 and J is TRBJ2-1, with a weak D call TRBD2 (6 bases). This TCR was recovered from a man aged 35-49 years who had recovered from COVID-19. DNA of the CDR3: TGTGCCAGCAGCCCTTGGGACGCCGCGGGGAATGAGCAGTTCTTC. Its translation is CASSPWDAAGNEQFF.